The T cell receptor (beta chain) described here comes from a study of blood T cells in healthy people across ages. Background on the study: Per every two T cells, about one barcoded beta molecule was captured by template switching.

Only a few counts were recorded for this clonotype. The antigen remains undetermined. The CDR3 runs 16 residues. The germline V gene has CDR1 MNHNY and CDR2 SVGAGI (reference sequence). V lost 0 bases to trimming and J lost 0 bases, with 9 bases between them. Using a J-beta primer mix together with a sample-barcoded 5' primer, a second PCR was run for about 6 to 11 cycles. TCRdb re-derived calls from the 5' RACE reads in MiXCR, one entry per CDR3 protein. The sample yields hundreds of thousands of distinct CDR3 sequences, under 25% seen once. Isolated per sample were at least 6 million PBMCs. Study conclusions and caveats: Getting older went along with TCR beta diversity per million T cells dropping roughly linearly. Strong correlation existed between TCR beta diversity and naive T cell percentage.

The clonotype was recovered from a man in his 70s in good health. The material sequenced was blood. This chain connects TRBV6-6 to TRBJ1-5, with D uncertain. The CDR3 DNA sequence: TGTGCCAGCAGTTACTCGAAACTTAATAGCAATCAGCCCCAGCATTTT. Protein product: CASSYSKLNSNQPQHF.